The entry below gives a single TCR beta chain sequence along with its context. Its antigen remains unknown. One entry per CDR3 protein, called by TCRdb with MiXCR from the PCR reads. The table has about 630,000 distinct CDR3 sequences, 25% seen once. The data were taken from a study of molecular identifiers for immune sequencing clone quantification. Study-wide results and limits: Because of identical TCR molecules sharing a barcode, sizes of highly expanded clones could be underestimated.

The CDR3 is 12 amino acids. This receptor was identified in a human donor in good health. Some libraries in this study had Jurkat cell RNA spiked in. The sample comprised naive CD8+ T cells from blood, with Jurkat cell RNA spiked in. The subset: FACS-sorted CD8+CD4-CCR7+CD45RA+ naive T cells. The rearrangement links TRBV21-1 to TRBJ1-1; the table's D call TRBD1 went unverified against the DNA. TRBV21-1 is a listed pseudogene. The CDR3 here is CASSFRSGGAFF. The DNA of the CDR3 is TGTGCCAGCAGCTTTCGATCCGGGGGGGCTTTCTTT.